This TCR beta chain comes out of a study of shared clonotypes between healthy human individuals. The protocol was immunoSEQ multiplex PCR, while the TCRdb copy is restricted to in-frame clones and leaves out a portion. The sample consists of approximately 590,000 clones, 95% of them appearing once. V was shortened by 5 bases and J by 0 bases, with 10 bases between the two germline ends. CDR1 is KGHSY, CDR2 FQNENV, per germline. The CDR3 runs to 14 residues. As defined, naive CD8 cells were CD45RO-negative and positively selected for CCR7, with terminally differentiated effector memory CD45RA+ cells excluded. General study findings and limits: Clonotypes which were not shared had lower generation probabilities than clonotypes that all four donors shared.

On this clone itself: The antigen is unknown.

This clonotype was sampled from a woman in her thirties in good health. V gene TRBV16 combines with J gene TRBJ1-1; D not resolved. The specimen was naive CD8+ T cells sorted from blood. The CDR3 protein is CASSSAVVNTEAFF. The CDR3 nucleotides are TGTGCCAGCAGCTCTGCTGTGGTGAACACTGAAGCTTTCTTT.